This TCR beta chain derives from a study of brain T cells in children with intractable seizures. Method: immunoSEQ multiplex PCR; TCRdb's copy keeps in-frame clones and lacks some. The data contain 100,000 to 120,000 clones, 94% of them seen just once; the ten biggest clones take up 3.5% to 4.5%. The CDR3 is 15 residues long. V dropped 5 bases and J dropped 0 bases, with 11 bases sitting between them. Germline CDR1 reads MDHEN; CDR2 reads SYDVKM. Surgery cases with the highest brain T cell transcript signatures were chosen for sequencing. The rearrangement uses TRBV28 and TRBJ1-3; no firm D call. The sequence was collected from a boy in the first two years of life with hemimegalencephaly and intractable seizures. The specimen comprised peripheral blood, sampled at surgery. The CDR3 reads CASSGKDRSGNTIYF. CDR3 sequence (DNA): TGTGCCAGCAGTGGGAAGGACCGCTCTGGAAACACCATATATTTT.